This T cell receptor beta chain was recovered during a study of blood T cells in healthy people across ages. Study-level findings and limits: Roughly linear age-related decline in beta diversity appeared, significant by age roughly 40. Unsorted PBMC input precluded a conclusive naive versus antigen-experienced comparison. Diversity figures based on one million T cells were deemed too low.

At least 6 million PBMCs were isolated per sample. With a J-beta primer mix and a sample-barcoded 5' primer, a second PCR ran roughly 6 to 11 cycles. From the 5' RACE reads, TCRdb called clonotypes with MiXCR, one entry per CDR3 protein. Among 850,000 to 950,000 distinct CDR3 sequences listed, around 28% were seen once. The CDR3 spans 14 residues. Trimming took 6 bases from V and 6 from J, leaving 15 bases between them. The V gene's germline CDR1 is SNHLY and CDR2 FYNNEI. This clonotype was counted ten times or more. Its antigen is still unknown. The V and J genes are TRBV2 and TRBJ2-1; D tentatively reads TRBD1 or TRBD2 (5 bases each). The origin of this receptor is a woman of 80 years or more in good health. The source material was blood. CDR3 DNA sequence: TGTGCCAGCAGCCGGGACCAAACAATCAATGAGCAGTTCTTC. This codes for CASSRDQTINEQFF.